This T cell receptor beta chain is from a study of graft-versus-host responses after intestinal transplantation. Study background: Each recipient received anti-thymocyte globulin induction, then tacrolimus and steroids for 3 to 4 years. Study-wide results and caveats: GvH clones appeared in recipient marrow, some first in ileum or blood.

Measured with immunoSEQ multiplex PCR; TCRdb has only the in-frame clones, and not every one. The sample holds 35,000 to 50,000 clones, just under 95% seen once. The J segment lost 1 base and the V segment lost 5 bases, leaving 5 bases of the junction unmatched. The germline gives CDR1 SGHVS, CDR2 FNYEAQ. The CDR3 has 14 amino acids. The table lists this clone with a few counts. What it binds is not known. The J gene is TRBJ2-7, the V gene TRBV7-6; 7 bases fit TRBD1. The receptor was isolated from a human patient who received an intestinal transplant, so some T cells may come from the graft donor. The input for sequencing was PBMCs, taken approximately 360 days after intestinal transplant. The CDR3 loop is CASSPGTDSYEQYF. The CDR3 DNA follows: TGTGCCAGCAGCCCCGGGACAGATTCCTACGAGCAGTACTTC.